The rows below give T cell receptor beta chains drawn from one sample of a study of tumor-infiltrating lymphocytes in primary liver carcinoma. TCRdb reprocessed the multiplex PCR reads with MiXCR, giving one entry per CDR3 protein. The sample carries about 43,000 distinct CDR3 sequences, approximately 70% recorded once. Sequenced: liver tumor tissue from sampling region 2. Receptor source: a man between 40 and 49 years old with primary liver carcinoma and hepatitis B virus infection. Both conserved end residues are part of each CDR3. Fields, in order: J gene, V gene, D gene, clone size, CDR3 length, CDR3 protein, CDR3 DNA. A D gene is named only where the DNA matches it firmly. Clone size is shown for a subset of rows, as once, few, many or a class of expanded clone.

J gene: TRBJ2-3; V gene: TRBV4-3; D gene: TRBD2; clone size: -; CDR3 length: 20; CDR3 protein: CASSQDLHSGTSGRSDTQYF; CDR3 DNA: TGCGCCAGCAGCCAAGATCTTCACTCCGGGACTAGCGGGAGATCAGATACGCAGTATTTT
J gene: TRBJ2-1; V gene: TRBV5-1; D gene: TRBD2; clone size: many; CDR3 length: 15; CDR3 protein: CASSLGLAGNNEQFF; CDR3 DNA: TGCGCCAGCAGCTTAGGGCTAGCGGGTAACAATGAGCAGTTCTTC
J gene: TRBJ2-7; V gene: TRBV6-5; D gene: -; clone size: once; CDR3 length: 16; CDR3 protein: CANSYSLGGEAYEHYF; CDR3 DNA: TGTGCCAACAGCTACTCCCTCGGAGGGGAGGCCTACGAGCATTACTTC
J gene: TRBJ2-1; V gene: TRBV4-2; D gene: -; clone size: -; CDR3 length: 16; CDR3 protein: CANSHSGGQGNNEQFF; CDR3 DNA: TGTGCCAACAGCCACTCCGGGGGACAAGGGAACAATGAGCAGTTCTTC
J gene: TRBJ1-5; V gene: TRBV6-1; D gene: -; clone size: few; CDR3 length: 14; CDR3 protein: CASSDAREKAPQHF; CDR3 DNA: TGTGCCAGCAGTGATGCGAGAGAAAAGGCGCCCCAACATTTT
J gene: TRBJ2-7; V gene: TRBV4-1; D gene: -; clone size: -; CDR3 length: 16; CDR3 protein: CACSQVEWGLSYGQYF; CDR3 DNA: TGCGCCTGCAGCCAGGTGGAGTGGGGGCTTAGCTACGGGCAGTACTTC
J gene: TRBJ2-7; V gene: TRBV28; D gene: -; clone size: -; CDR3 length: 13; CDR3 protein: CASSPSSNYELYF; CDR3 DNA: TGTGCCAGCAGTCCGTCATCAAACTACGAGCTGTACTTC
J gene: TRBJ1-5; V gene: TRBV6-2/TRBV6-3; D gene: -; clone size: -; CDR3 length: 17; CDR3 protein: CASSPPAAGTNNQPQHF; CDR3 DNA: TGTGCCAGTAGCCCACCGGCCGCGGGGACCAACAATCAGCCCCAGCATTTT
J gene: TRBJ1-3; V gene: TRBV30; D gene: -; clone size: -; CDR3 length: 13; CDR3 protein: CASTATSGNTIYF; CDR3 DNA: TGTGCCTCCACAGCAACCTCTGGAAACACCATATATTTT
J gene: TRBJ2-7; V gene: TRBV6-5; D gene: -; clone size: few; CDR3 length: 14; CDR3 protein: CASSVAGGEYEQYF; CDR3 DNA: TGTGCCAGCAGTGTGGCAGGAGGCGAGTACGAGCAGTACTTC
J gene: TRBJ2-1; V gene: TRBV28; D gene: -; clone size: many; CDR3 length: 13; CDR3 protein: CASSPGPFNEQFF; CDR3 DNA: TGTGCCAGCAGCCCTGGACCCTTCAATGAGCAGTTCTTC
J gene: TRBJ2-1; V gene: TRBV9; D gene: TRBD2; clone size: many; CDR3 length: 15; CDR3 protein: CASSPPTSGYNEQFF; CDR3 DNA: TGTGCCAGCAGCCCTCCGACTAGCGGTTACAATGAGCAGTTCTTC
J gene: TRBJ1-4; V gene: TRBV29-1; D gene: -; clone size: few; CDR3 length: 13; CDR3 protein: CSASVQGREKLFF; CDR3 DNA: TGTAGCGCCAGCGTTCAGGGGAGAGAAAAACTGTTTTTT